This paragraph reports one T cell receptor (beta chain). The antigen remains undetermined. Oncomine TCR Beta short-read sequencing was applied to DNA from cultured CD4+ T cells. TCRdb processed the PCR reads anew with MiXCR; each CDR3 protein has one entry. The table shows around 16,000 distinct CDR3 sequences, with 30% to 45% occurring only once. The entry originates in a study of vaccination and CD4 T cells after COVID-19. The treatment denotes: roughly 11-day PBMC culture with coronavirus spike peptide pools or control peptides (ViraFEST assay). Expansion of antigen-specific T cells with peptide pools by ViraFEST preceded sequencing of TCRs. The germline V gene has CDR1 GTSNPN and CDR2 SVGIG (reference sequence). Unmatched junction bases numbered 8, after V lost 5 bases and J lost 0 bases. The CDR3 sequence is 16 residues long.

This clonotype was obtained from a human donor with COVID-19. V and J are TRBV30 and TRBJ2-5, with TRBD2 identical over 11 bases. The specimen sequenced was cultured CD4+ T cells from blood. Here the CDR3 DNA reads TGTGCCTGGGGGACTAGCGGACGACCTTACCAAGAGACCCAGTACTTC. Its protein product is CAWGTSGRPYQETQYF.